This T cell receptor beta chain is from a study of graft-versus-host responses after intestinal transplantation. On the study more broadly: Every recipient had anti-thymocyte globulin induction and two to four years of tacrolimus plus steroids.

Profiled with immunoSEQ multiplex PCR; TCRdb holds only in-frame clones, not every one. Here the sample spans some 70,000 clones, roughly 92% being singletons. This clone was seen a few times. Each post-transplant marrow sample came from the posterior iliac crest or another site. V lost 4 bases and J lost 0, with 6 bases in between. This CDR3 spans 14 amino acids. CDR1 is MNHEY and CDR2 is SVGAGI in the germline V gene. The sequencing used bone marrow, collected 700 to 850 days after intestinal transplantation. The clonotype comes from a human patient who received an intestinal transplant, so some T cells may come from the graft donor. The gene calls are TRBV6-5 and TRBJ1-4; perhaps TRBD1 as D (6 bases). CDR3 sequence: CASSWTATNEKLFF. CDR3 nucleotide sequence: TGTGCCAGCAGTTGGACAGCAACTAATGAAAAACTGTTTTTT.